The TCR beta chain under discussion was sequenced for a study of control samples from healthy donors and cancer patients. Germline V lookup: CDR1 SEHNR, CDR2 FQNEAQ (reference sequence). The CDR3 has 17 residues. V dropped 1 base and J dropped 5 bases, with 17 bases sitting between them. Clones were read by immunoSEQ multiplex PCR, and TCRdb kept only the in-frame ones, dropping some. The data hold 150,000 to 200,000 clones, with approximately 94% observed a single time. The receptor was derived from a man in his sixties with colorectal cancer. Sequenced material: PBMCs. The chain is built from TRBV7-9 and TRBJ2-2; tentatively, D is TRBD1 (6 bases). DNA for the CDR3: TGTGCCAGCAGCTTAGACGCGGCCAAGGGGGTGACCGGGGAGCTGTTTTTT. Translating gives CASSLDAAKGVTGELFF.